These T cell receptor beta chains were read from a single sample in a study of technical replicates of blood from a handful of donors. The protocol was immunoSEQ multiplex PCR, while the TCRdb copy is restricted to in-frame clones and leaves out a portion. The table lists some 75,000 clones, 90% to 98% of them singletons. The sample consisted of T cells isolated from PBMCs. These TCRs come from a human donor in good health. The CDR3 runs from the conserved cysteine through the conserved F or W. D genes are given only for firm matches. Rows may omit the clone size; those that give it use once, few, many or a size class.

V	J	size	D	CDR3	DNA
TRBV4-3	TRBJ2-7	-	TRBD2	CASSQEDSGRSYEQYF	TGCGCCAGCAGCCAAGAAGACAGCGGGAGGTCCTACGAGCAGTACTTC
TRBV28	TRBJ2-1	-	TRBD2	CASSLAAGVYNEQFF	TGTGCCAGCAGTTTAGCAGCGGGAGTCTACAATGAGCAGTTCTTC
TRBV14	TRBJ2-3	-	-	CASSQVGGITDTQYF	TGTGCCAGCAGCCAAGTAGGCGGGATCACAGATACGCAGTATTTT
TRBV10-3	TRBJ1-1	-	TRBD1	CAISEQALTGLNTEAFF	TGTGCCATCAGCGAGCAAGCTTTGACAGGGCTGAACACTGAAGCTTTCTTT
TRBV5-1	TRBJ2-3	-	TRBD2	CASSLAGAGGPYTQYF	TGCGCCAGCAGCTTGGCCGGGGCGGGAGGGCCCTATACGCAGTATTTT
TRBV28	TRBJ2-7	-	TRBD2	CASSLRLAGDPLYF	TGTGCCAGCAGTTTAAGGCTAGCGGGAGACCCCTTGTACTTC
TRBV6-5	TRBJ2-2	-	-	CASRRSRGTGELFF	TGTGCCAGCAGGAGGAGCAGGGGCACCGGGGAGCTGTTTTTT
TRBV5-1	TRBJ2-7	-	TRBD1	CASSSQGAPSGEQYF	TGCGCCAGCAGCTCACAGGGGGCGCCTTCAGGCGAGCAGTACTTC
TRBV4-1	TRBJ2-7	-	-	CASSQDWGDREQYF	TGCGCCAGCAGCCAAGACTGGGGGGATAGGGAGCAGTACTTC
TRBV27	TRBJ2-1	-	TRBD2	CASSLTSGSIYEQFF	TGTGCCAGCAGTTTGACTAGCGGGAGTATCTATGAGCAGTTCTTC
TRBV7-2	TRBJ2-1	-	TRBD2	CASSPRTSGSIEQFF	TGTGCCAGCAGCCCCAGGACTAGCGGGAGCATTGAGCAGTTCTTC
TRBV2	TRBJ1-5	-	-	CASRKLVTGQQPQHF	TGTGCCAGCAGGAAACTAGTCACAGGGCAACAGCCCCAGCATTTT
TRBV28	TRBJ1-6	-	-	CASSLLFSISSYNSPLHF	TGTGCCAGCAGTTTACTGTTCTCGATTAGCTCCTATAATTCACCCCTCCACTTT
TRBV10-3	TRBJ1-2	-	-	CAITGIVQGNYGYTF	TGTGCCATCACAGGTATAGTACAGGGTAACTATGGCTACACCTTC
TRBV2	TRBJ2-1	-	-	CASGGIAYAYNEQFF	TGTGCCAGCGGGGGGATAGCGTACGCCTACAATGAGCAGTTCTTC
TRBV5-6	TRBJ2-2	-	TRBD2	CASSLDLAGVTGELFF	TGTGCCAGCAGCTTGGACCTAGCGGGGGTCACCGGGGAGCTGTTTTTT
TRBV6-5	TRBJ2-6	-	-	CASSYWSGGANVLTF	TGTGCCAGCAGTTACTGGTCGGGGGGGGCCAACGTCCTGACTTTC
TRBV19	TRBJ1-5	-	-	CASSIDLPVPQHF	TGTGCCAGTAGTATAGACCTGCCGGTCCCCCAGCATTTT
TRBV29-1	TRBJ1-1	-	TRBD1	CSVRTGGNTEAFF	TGCAGCGTAAGGACAGGGGGGAACACTGAAGCTTTCTTT
TRBV10-3	TRBJ2-3	-	TRBD2	CAISTLAGVTDTQYF	TGTGCCATCAGTACACTAGCGGGAGTCACAGATACGCAGTATTTT
TRBV28	TRBJ2-7	-	TRBD2	CASSLIETGLAGFEQYF	TGTGCCAGCAGTTTAATAGAGACGGGACTAGCGGGATTCGAGCAGTACTTC
TRBV7-8	TRBJ2-7	once	-	CASSRRDTLYEQYF	TGTGCCAGCAGCCGCCGGGACACCCTCTACGAGCAGTACTTC